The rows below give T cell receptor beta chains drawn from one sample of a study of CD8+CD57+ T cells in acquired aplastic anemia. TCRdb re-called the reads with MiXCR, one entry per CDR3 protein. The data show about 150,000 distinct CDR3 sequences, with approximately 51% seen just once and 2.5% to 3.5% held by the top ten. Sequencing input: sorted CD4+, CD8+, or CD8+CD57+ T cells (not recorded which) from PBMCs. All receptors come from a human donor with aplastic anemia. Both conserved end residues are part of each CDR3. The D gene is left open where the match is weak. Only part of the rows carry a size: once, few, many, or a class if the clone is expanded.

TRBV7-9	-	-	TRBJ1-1	CASRHVSNTEAFF	TGTGCCAGCCGACACGTATCGAACACTGAAGCTTTCTTT
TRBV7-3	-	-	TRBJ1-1	CASSLSRQFEAFF	TGTGCCAGCAGCTTAAGTCGTCAGTTCGAAGCTTTCTTT
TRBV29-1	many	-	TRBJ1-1	CSVGSRNTEAFF	TGCAGCGTTGGGTCCAGGAACACTGAAGCTTTCTTT
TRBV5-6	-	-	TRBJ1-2	CASSSTGTSYGYTF	TGTGCCAGCAGCTCTACCGGGACAAGCTATGGCTACACCTTC
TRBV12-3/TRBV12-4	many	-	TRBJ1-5	CASSPTGYNQPQHF	TGTGCCAGCAGTCCAACAGGGTATAATCAGCCCCAGCATTTT
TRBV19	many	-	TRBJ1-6	CASRTGGNYNSPLHF	TGTGCCAGTCGGACTGGAGGAAACTATAATTCACCCCTCCACTTT
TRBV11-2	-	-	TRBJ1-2	CASSSYSGLILSGGYTF	TGTGCCAGCAGCTCTTACTCGGGACTTATCCTATCGGGCGGCTACACCTTC
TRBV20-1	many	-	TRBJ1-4	CSAREDSNEKLFF	TGCAGTGCTAGAGAAGACAGTAATGAAAAACTGTTTTTT
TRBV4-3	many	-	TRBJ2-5	CASSPKAWGTTQETQYF	TGCGCCAGCAGCCCAAAGGCATGGGGGACAACTCAAGAGACCCAGTACTTC
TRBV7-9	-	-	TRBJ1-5	CASSSTNGQQHF	TGTGCCAGCAGCTCGACTAATGGACAGCAGCATTTT
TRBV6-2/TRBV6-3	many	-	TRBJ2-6	CASSYSGGLLNVLTF	TGTGCCAGCAGTTACTCGGGGGGGCTTTTGAACGTCCTGACTTTC
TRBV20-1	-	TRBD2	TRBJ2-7	CSARGQVRRSGGAHEQYF	TGCAGTGCTAGAGGGCAGGTAAGACGAAGCGGGGGGGCCCACGAGCAGTACTTC
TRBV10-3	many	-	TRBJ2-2	CAIGKTSPGELFF	TGTGCCATCGGGAAGACTAGTCCCGGGGAGCTGTTTTTT
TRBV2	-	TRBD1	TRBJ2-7	CASSLRGQGAGEQYF	TGTGCCAGCAGTCTCCGGGGACAGGGGGCAGGCGAGCAGTACTTC
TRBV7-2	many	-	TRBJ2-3	CASSWKGTDTQYF	TGTGCCAGCAGCTGGAAGGGCACAGATACGCAGTATTTT
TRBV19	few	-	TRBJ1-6	CASSSSNRVNSPLHF	TGTGCCAGTAGTTCCAGCAACAGGGTGAATTCACCCCTCCACTTT